The rows below give T cell receptor beta chains drawn from one sample of a study of cytomegalovirus exposure and HLA in healthy donors. Method: immunoSEQ multiplex PCR; TCRdb's copy keeps in-frame clones and lacks some. The sample records tens of thousands of clones, around three quarters being singletons. Material: PBMCs. The origin of the receptors is a man aged 45-65 years in good health and CMV-seronegative. The CDR3 runs from the conserved cysteine through the conserved F or W. The D gene is left open where the match is weak. A row's size may be missing; if present it is once, few, many or a size class.

TRBJ2-7 . TRBV4-2 16 . TGTGCCAGCAGCCGAGAGGGTGCGGGGAGCTCCTACGAGCAGTACTTC CASSREGAGSSYEQYF
TRBJ2-7 TRBD1 TRBV27 15 . TGTGCCAGCAGTTTGAGACCGGGACAGGTCTACGAGCAGTACTTC CASSLRPGQVYEQYF
TRBJ2-1 TRBD2 TRBV7-9 14 . TGTGCCAGCAGCTGGGGCGGGGGGTTGAATGAGCAGTTCTTC CASSWGGGLNEQFF
TRBJ1-2 TRBD1 TRBV6-5 13 . TGTGCCAGCAGGGGGACAGGGAAACAAGGCTACACCTTC CASRGTGKQGYTF
TRBJ2-1 . TRBV11-2 13 few TGTGCCAGCAGCTTAGGTCTTAACAATGAGCAGTTCTTC CASSLGLNNEQFF
TRBJ1-1 TRBD1 TRBV7-2 13 . TGTGCCAGCAGCTTGACAGGGGGCCCCGAAGCTTTCTTT CASSLTGGPEAFF
TRBJ1-6 . TRBV10-1 12 . TGCGCCAGCAGTGCAGGGGATTCACCCCTCCACTTT CASSAGDSPLHF
TRBJ1-4 . TRBV4-2 12 . TGTGCCAGCAGCCAAGAGGGGCGAAAACTGTTTTTT CASSQEGRKLFF
TRBJ1-5 . TRBV11-2 15 few TGTGCCAGCAGCCTCGGTGCCACCAACAATCAGCCCCAGCATTTT CASSLGATNNQPQHF
TRBJ2-2 TRBD2 TRBV5-4 18 . TGTGCCAGCAGCCCCGAACTTATAAGCGGGGGTTTTACCGGGGAGCTGTTTTTT CASSPELISGGFTGELFF
TRBJ2-7 TRBD2 TRBV28 15 . TGTGCCAGCAGTTTATTACTAGCGGGGGAAATTGAGCAGTACTTC CASSLLLAGEIEQYF
TRBJ1-5 . TRBV30 13 . TGTGCCTGGAGTGAACAGGGCAATCAGCCCCAGCATTTT CAWSEQGNQPQHF
TRBJ2-3 . TRBV2 16 . TGTGCCAGCAGCGGCGGGGCAGGATCATACACAGATACGCAGTATTTT CASSGGAGSYTDTQYF
TRBJ1-5 TRBD1 TRBV10-2 16 few TGCGCCAGCAGGCAGGGACAGGGGCTTTTCAATCAGCCCCAGCATTTT CASRQGQGLFNQPQHF
TRBJ1-5 . TRBV30 12 . TGTGCCGGAGGAAGAGGCAATCAGCCCCAGCATTTT CAGGRGNQPQHF
TRBJ2-1 . TRBV30 13 . TGTGCCTGGAGCGGCGGGTACTACAATGAGCAGTTCTTC CAWSGGYYNEQFF
TRBJ2-4 TRBD2 TRBV4-1 18 . TGCGCCAGCAGCCCTATACCATCTAGCGGGGGGGCCCAGAACATTCAGTACTTC CASSPIPSSGGAQNIQYF
TRBJ2-1 TRBD2 TRBV5-6 14 . TGTGCCAGCAGCCCTGGCGGGAGAAACAATGAGCAGTTCTTC CASSPGGRNNEQFF
TRBJ2-6 TRBD1 TRBV25-1 15 . TGTGCCAGCAGTGGGACAGGGACTGGGGCCAACGTCCTGACTTTC CASSGTGTGANVLTF
TRBJ2-2 TRBD1 TRBV6-5 15 . TGTGCCAGCGGGATCGCCTTAACAGGGGGCGAGGAGCTGTTTTTT CASGIALTGGEELFF
TRBJ2-1 . TRBV9 12 . TGTGCCAGCAGCGTCGGGGACAATGAGCAGTTCTTC CASSVGDNEQFF
TRBJ2-3 TRBD2 TRBV9 16 once TGTGCCAGCAGCCCTGGGGGAGGGCCCGGTACAGATACGCAGTATTTT CASSPGGGPGTDTQYF
TRBJ1-3 . TRBV7-2 16 . TGTGCCAGCAGCTTAGAGGAGGCCCACTCTGGAAACACCATATATTTT CASSLEEAHSGNTIYF
TRBJ2-3 . TRBV7-7 13 few TGTGCTAGCAGCTTAGGAGGTGTGAATACGCAGTATTTT CASSLGGVNTQYF
TRBJ1-5 TRBD1 TRBV6-5 15 once TGTGCCAGCAGTTACGGGGGACAGGGGAATCAGCCCCAGCATTTT CASSYGGQGNQPQHF
TRBJ1-1 TRBD1 TRBV27 14 . TGTGCCAGCGGTACAGGGGCGATGAACACTGAAGCTTTCTTT CASGTGAMNTEAFF
TRBJ2-7 TRBD2 TRBV5-6 19 . TGTGCCAGCAGCCGTGTGGGACCGGTACTAGCGGGAGGTTTCTACGAGCAGTACTTC CASSRVGPVLAGGFYEQYF
TRBJ2-2 . TRBV28 15 . TGTGCCAGCAGACGCGACAGGCCGAACACCGGGGAGCTGTTTTTT CASRRDRPNTGELFF
TRBJ1-1 TRBD1 TRBV7-9 12 few TGTGCAGGGGGGCAGGGGGACGATGAAGCTTTCTTT CAGGQGDDEAFF
TRBJ1-1 . TRBV10-3 15 . TGTGCCATCAGTGACTTGCCAGGGGAGAACACTGAAGCTTTCTTT CAISDLPGENTEAFF
TRBJ2-1 TRBD1 TRBV25-1 14 once TGTGCCAGCAGATCGACAGGGTCCCTCAATGAGCAGTTCTTC CASRSTGSLNEQFF
TRBJ1-5 . TRBV5-4 14 . TGTGCCAGCAGCATTGACAGGAGCAATCAGCCCCAGCATTTT CASSIDRSNQPQHF
TRBJ1-4 . TRBV25-1 13 . TGTGCCAGCAGTGGACAGTTGGGGGAAAAACTGTTTTTT CASSGQLGEKLFF
TRBJ1-5 . TRBV28 13 . TGTGCCAGCAAATCGGGGGGCAATCAGCCCCAGCATTTT CASKSGGNQPQHF
TRBJ1-5 . TRBV6-6 15 . TGTGCCAGCAGTTACTACCCGGCCGGGGATCAGCCCCAGCATTTT CASSYYPAGDQPQHF
TRBJ2-2 TRBD1 TRBV27 15 few TGTGCCAGCATGTTGGCAGGGGGCAGCACCGGGGAGCTGTTTTTT CASMLAGGSTGELFF
TRBJ2-1 TRBD2 TRBV15 14 . TGTGCCACCAGACCGGGACTAGTGAGCAATGAGCAGTTCTTC CATRPGLVSNEQFF
TRBJ2-1 TRBD1 TRBV19 16 . TGTGCCAGTAGTCTCCGACAGGGGGTTTTGAACAATGAGCAGTTCTTC CASSLRQGVLNNEQFF
TRBJ1-1 TRBD1 TRBV7-6 17 . TGTGCCAGCAGCTTAAGCACAGGGGTGGGCGAGAACACTGAAGCTTTCTTT CASSLSTGVGENTEAFF
TRBJ2-5 . TRBV29-1 14 . TGCAGCGTTGAAGTTGGCTGGAAGACTTGGACCCAGTACTTC CSVEVGWKTWTQYF
TRBJ2-7 . TRBV6-1 15 . TGTGCCAGCAGTTCAGGTGCCCCCCCCTCCTACGAGCAGTACTTC CASSSGAPPSYEQYF
TRBJ1-2 . TRBV29-1 14 few TGCAGCGTTAAGGAGTCGGGGACTGACTATGGCTACACCTTC CSVKESGTDYGYTF
TRBJ1-5 . TRBV29-1 16 . TGCAGCGTGGGGGGGGCAGGTGGTAAAAGCAATCAGCCCCAGCATTTT CSVGGAGGKSNQPQHF
TRBJ2-1 TRBD2 TRBV7-9 17 . TGTGCCAGCAGTGGAGCGGGAGGGGCAAAAATGTACAATGAGCAGTTCTTC CASSGAGGAKMYNEQFF
TRBJ2-1 TRBD2 TRBV7-2 16 . TGTGCCAGCAGCTTAGTTGGGACTAGTACCTACAATGAGCAGTTCTTC CASSLVGTSTYNEQFF
TRBJ1-1 . TRBV11-3 13 few TGTGCCAGCAGCTTTACAGGGAACACTGAAGCTTTCTTT CASSFTGNTEAFF
TRBJ1-5 TRBD1 TRBV5-6 15 . TGTGCCAGCAGCTCCGGGACAGGCAACAATCAGCCCCAGCATTTT CASSSGTGNNQPQHF